This passage covers 18 T cell receptor beta chains from one sample sequenced in a study of blood T cell repertoires in COVID-19. Only in-frame clones appear in the TCRdb table, and some are missing; sequencing was by immunoSEQ multiplex PCR. This table has 180,000 or so clones, approximately 91% appearing once. The sample was peripheral blood. Source of these receptors: a man aged 35 to 55 with acute or convalescent COVID-19.

The chain links TRBV19 to TRBJ1-2, with D possibly matching TRBD1 (6 bases). The CDR3 totals 13 residues. Germline V gene sequence: CDR1 LNHDA, CDR2 SQIVND (reference sequence). Trimming removed 8 bases from V and 4 bases from J, with 14 bases in between. CDR3: CASAPGAGYGYTF. The CDR3 DNA follows: TGTGCCAGTGCCCCAGGGGCTGGCTATGGCTACACCTTC. Variable domain in full (rest from reference TRBV19 and TRBJ1-2): DGGITQSPKYLFRKEGQNVTLSCEQNLNHDAMYWYRQDPGQGLRLIYYSQIVNDFQKGDIAEGYSVSREKKESFPLTVTSAQKNPTAFYLCASAPGAGYGYTFGSGTRLTVV.

The CDR3 DNA is TGTGCCAGTAATCCGGGACAGGGACACCGAAACCTCACAGATACGCAGTATTTT. Residues: CASNPGQGHRNLTDTQYF. This chain uses TRBV19 with TRBJ2-3; 9 bases line up with TRBD1. V lost 7 bases to trimming and J lost 2 bases; unmatched junction nucleotides: 16. CDR3 length equals 18 residues. Germline V gene data show CDR1 as LNHDA and CDR2 as SQIVND (reference sequence).

The J gene is TRBJ2-3, the V gene TRBV27, with D maybe TRBD2 (6 bases). The V and J ends lost 5 bases and 0 bases respectively, with 15 bases between them. The CDR3 covers 16 residues. Germline CDR1 is MNHEY and CDR2 is SMNVEV (reference sequence). CDR3 nucleotides: TGTGCCAGCAGTCAATCTAGCGCTTCCAGCACAGATACGCAGTATTTT. This codes for CASSQSSASSTDTQYF.

The chain employs TRBV24-1 and TRBJ2-3, with TRBD1 identical over 10 bases. Per the germline V gene, CDR1 is KGHDR and CDR2 is SFDVKD. This CDR3 is 17 amino acids long. Trimming removed 5 bases from V and 2 bases from J; junction bases left unmatched: 9. The CDR3 nucleotides are TGTGCCACCAGTGGAAGGGACAGGGGAAGAACCACAGATACGCAGTATTTT. Its translation: CATSGRDRGRTTDTQYF.

The chain uses TRBV12-3 or TRBV12-4 and TRBJ1-2; 8 bases align to TRBD1. The CDR3 extends over 12 amino acids. With V trimmed by 6 bases and J by 7 bases, 4 bases remained unmatched. The CDR3, as DNA: TGTGCCAGCAGAACCAGGGGGCTTGGCTACACCTTC. Translation gives CASRTRGLGYTF.

This clone was seen a single time. The chain links TRBV5-1 to TRBJ2-3; TRBD1 agrees at 7 bases. CDR3 length equals 16 residues. V was pared by 4 bases and J by 5 bases, with 13 bases of the junction left unmatched. CDR1 is SGHRS, CDR2 YFSETQ, per germline. This chain's CDR3 is CASSRIRTGERDTQYF. Here the CDR3 DNA reads TGCGCCAGCAGCCGCATCAGAACAGGGGAACGAGATACGCAGTATTTT. The variable domain in full, with the rest retrieved from reference TRBV5-1 and TRBJ2-3, is KAGVTQTPRYLIKTRGQQVTLSCSPISGHRSVSWYQQTPGQGLQFLFEYFSETQRNKGNFPGRFSGRQFSNSRSEMNVSTLELGDSALYLCASSRIRTGERDTQYFGPGTRLTVL.

The chain joins TRBV2 to TRBJ2-5; 7 bases match TRBD1. Germline CDR1 and CDR2: SNHLY and FYNNEI. The V segment lost 5 bases and the J segment 2 bases; nucleotides outside the gene matches: 5. The CDR3 is made up of 14 amino acids. The CDR3 here is CASSNRGMQETQYF. The CDR3 DNA reads TGTGCCAGCAGTAACAGGGGTATGCAAGAGACCCAGTACTTC.

The J gene is TRBJ2-3, the V gene TRBV3-1 (or the pseudogene TRBV3-2); 13 positions agree with TRBD2. V lost 4 bases, J lost 8 bases, and 3 bases stayed unmatched. This CDR3 comprises 14 residues. Per the germline V gene, CDR1 is LGHDT and CDR2 is YNNKEL (reference sequence). CDR3 sequence: CASSPLAGGITQYF. The CDR3, as DNA: TGTGCCAGCAGCCCACTAGCGGGGGGGATTACGCAGTATTTT.

The CDR3 coding sequence is TGTGCCAGCAGTCCGCGGGGCGCAGATGGCTACACCTTC. Translated, it gives CASSPRGADGYTF. This rearrangement joins TRBV6-5 to TRBJ1-2; D perhaps matches TRBD1 (5 bases). The germline CDR1 and CDR2 sequences are MNHEY and SVGAGI. The V end lost 5 bases, the J end lost 6 bases, and 13 bases lay between the germline ends. The CDR3 runs to 13 residues.

This chain connects TRBV6-5 to TRBJ2-7; maybe TRBD2 (5 bases). This CDR3 has 11 residues. Trimming left V 8 bases short and J 5 bases short, with 10 bases between. Germline V lookup: CDR1 MNHEY, CDR2 SVGAGI. CDR3 loop: CASRSRDEQYF. DNA of the CDR3: TGTGCCAGCCGCTCGCGGGACGAGCAGTACTTC.

Written as DNA, the CDR3 is TGTGCCAGCAGCCAAGGGACAGGGGGCGTTGGCTACACCTTC. Residues: CASSQGTGGVGYTF. This chain links TRBV4-2 with TRBJ1-2; 11 bases line up with TRBD1. The CDR3 is 14 amino acids. Trimming at V came to 1 base and at J to 7 bases, leaving 2 bases not matched to a gene. The V gene's germline CDR1 is LGHNA and CDR2 YNFKEQ.

The chain employs TRBV7-8 and TRBJ2-5; D call uncertain. V gave up 5 bases and J gave up 5 bases, with 9 bases separating them. This CDR3 is 12 amino acids long. Looked up from germline, CDR1 is SGHVS and CDR2 is FQNEAQ. The CDR3 DNA is TGTGCCAGCAGCCACCGGGTCGAGACCCAGTACTTC. Its translation: CASSHRVETQYF.

The chain employs TRBV18 and TRBJ1-1, with unresolved D. This CDR3 is 12 amino acids long. The V gene lost 6 bases and the J gene lost 5 bases, with 10 bases spanning the gap. Per the germline V gene, CDR1 is KGHSH and CDR2 is LQKENI. CDR3 DNA: TGTGCCAGCTCCGCAGGTACAACTGAAGCTTTCTTT. Protein product: CASSAGTTEAFF. The variable domain in full, completed from reference TRBV18 and TRBJ1-1, reads NAGVMQNPRHLVRRRGQEARLRCSPMKGHSHVYWYRQLPEEGLKFMVYLQKENIIDESGMPKERFSAEFPKEGPSILRIQQVVRGDSAAYFCASSAGTTEAFFGQGTRLTVV.

A remark on this clone: Additional DNA sequences in this sample encode the identical CDR3. The chain carries TRBV28 and TRBJ2-7; D is perhaps TRBD1 (6 bases). The CDR3 covers 12 residues. Looked up from germline, CDR1 is MDHEN and CDR2 is SYDVKM. V lost 8 bases to trimming and J lost 1 base, with 9 bases between them. The CDR3 spells CASRTGSYEQYF. The CDR3 DNA sequence: TGTGCCAGCCGAACAGGGTCCTACGAGCAGTACTTC.

The chain uses TRBV10-2 and TRBJ2-5; 10 bases agree with TRBD2. Germline CDR1 and CDR2: WSHSY and SAAADI. J was trimmed by 5 bases and V by 3 bases; bases with no gene match: 9. The CDR3 is 16 amino acids. CDR3 in amino acids: CASSELAGILGETQYF. CDR3 in DNA: TGCGCCAGCAGTGAACTAGCGGGGATCCTAGGGGAGACCCAGTACTTC.

This clone was counted only a few times. This chain joins TRBV7-9 and TRBJ1-3, with 7 bases matching TRBD1. Looked up from germline, CDR1 is SEHNR and CDR2 is FQNEAQ (reference sequence). The CDR3 contains 15 residues. Unmatched junction bases numbered 9, after V lost 5 bases and J lost 5 bases. The CDR3 DNA reads as TGTGCCAGCAGCGGCCCGGGACAGCGGCGAAACACCATATATTTT. Its translation: CASSGPGQRRNTIYF.

The chain recombines TRBV5-4 with TRBJ1-1; D gene unclear. V lost 1 base and J 0 bases, leaving 4 bases between the germline ends. The CDR3 is 13 amino acids. Germline V lookup: CDR1 SGHNT, CDR2 YYREEE (reference sequence). DNA for the CDR3: TGTGCCAGCAGCTTGCAGTTGAACACTGAAGCTTTCTTT. This gives the protein CASSLQLNTEAFF.

The chain is built from TRBV5-1 and TRBJ2-4; 8 bases are shared with TRBD2. CDR1 is SGHRS, CDR2 YFSETQ, per germline. V lost 4 bases to trimming and J lost 7 bases; unmatched junction nucleotides: 7. This CDR3 has 14 residues. This CDR3 is CASSKSGGGNIQYF. The CDR3 DNA is TGCGCCAGCAGCAAAAGCGGGGGAGGTAACATTCAGTACTTC.